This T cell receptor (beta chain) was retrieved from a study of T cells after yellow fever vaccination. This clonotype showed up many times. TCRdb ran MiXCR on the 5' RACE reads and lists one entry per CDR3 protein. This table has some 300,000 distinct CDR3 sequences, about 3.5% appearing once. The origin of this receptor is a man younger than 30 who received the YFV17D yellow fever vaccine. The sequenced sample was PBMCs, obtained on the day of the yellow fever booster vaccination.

The CDR3 reads CASSQDPGGNEQFF. CDR3 bases: TGCGCCAGCAGCCAGGATCCGGGGGGCAATGAGCAGTTCTTC. The chain employs TRBV4-3 and TRBJ2-1; the match to TRBD2 covers 7 bases. Trimming cost V 3 bases and J 6 bases; bases outside gene matches: 5. The CDR3 is 14 residues long. Germline CDR1 and CDR2: LGHNA and YSLEER.